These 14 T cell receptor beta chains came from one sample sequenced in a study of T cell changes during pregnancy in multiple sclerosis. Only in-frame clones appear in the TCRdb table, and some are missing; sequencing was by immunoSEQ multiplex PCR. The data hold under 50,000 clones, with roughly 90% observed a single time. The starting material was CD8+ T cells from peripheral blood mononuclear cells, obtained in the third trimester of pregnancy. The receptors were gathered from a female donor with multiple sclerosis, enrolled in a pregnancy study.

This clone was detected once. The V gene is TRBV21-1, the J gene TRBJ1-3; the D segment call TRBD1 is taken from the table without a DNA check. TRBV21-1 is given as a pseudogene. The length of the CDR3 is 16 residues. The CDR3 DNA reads TGTGCCAGCAGCAAAGCCGCGACAGGAGCTGGAAACACCATATATTTT. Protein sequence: CASSKAATGAGNTIYF.

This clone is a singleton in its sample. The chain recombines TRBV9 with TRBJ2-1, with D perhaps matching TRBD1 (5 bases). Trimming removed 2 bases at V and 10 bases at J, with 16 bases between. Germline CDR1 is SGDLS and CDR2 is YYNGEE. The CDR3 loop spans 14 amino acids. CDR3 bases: TGTGCCAGCAGCGTCGACGGCAGGGCCCAGGAGCAGTTCTTC. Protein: CASSVDGRAQEQFF.

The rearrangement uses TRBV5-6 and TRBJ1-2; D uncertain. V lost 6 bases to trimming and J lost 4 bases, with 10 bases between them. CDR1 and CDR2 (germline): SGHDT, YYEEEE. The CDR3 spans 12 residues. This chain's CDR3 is CASTFLFYGYTF. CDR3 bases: TGTGCCAGCACCTTCCTCTTCTATGGCTACACCTTC.

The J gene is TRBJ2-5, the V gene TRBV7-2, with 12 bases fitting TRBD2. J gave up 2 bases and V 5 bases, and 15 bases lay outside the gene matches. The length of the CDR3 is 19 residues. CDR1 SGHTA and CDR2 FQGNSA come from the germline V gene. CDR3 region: CASSRQRSLAGGEQETQYF. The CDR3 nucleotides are TGTGCCAGCAGCAGACAAAGGTCGCTAGCGGGAGGGGAGCAAGAGACCCAGTACTTC.

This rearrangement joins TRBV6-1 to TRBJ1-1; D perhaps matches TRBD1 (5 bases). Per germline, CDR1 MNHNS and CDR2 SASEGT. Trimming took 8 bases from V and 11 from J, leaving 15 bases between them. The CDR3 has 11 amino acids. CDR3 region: CASFGGSTAFF. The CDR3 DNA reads TGTGCCAGCTTCGGGGGAAGCACGGCTTTCTTT.

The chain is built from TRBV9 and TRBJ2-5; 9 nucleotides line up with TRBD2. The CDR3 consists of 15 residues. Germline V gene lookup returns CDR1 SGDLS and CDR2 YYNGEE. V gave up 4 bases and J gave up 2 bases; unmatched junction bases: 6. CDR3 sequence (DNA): TGTGCCAGCAGCCCCGCGGGAGGGAGGCAAGAGACCCAGTACTTC. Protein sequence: CASSPAGGRQETQYF.

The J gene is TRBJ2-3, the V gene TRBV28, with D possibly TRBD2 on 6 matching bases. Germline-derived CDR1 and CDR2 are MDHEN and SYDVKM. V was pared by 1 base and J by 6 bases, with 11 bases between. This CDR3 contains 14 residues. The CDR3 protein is CASSLSLSGDTQYF. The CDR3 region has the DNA TGTGCCAGCAGTTTATCCCTAAGCGGGGATACGCAGTATTTT.

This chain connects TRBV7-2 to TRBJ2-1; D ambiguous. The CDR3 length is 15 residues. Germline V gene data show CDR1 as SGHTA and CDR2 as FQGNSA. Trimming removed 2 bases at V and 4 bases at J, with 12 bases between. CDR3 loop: CASSLQSDGYNEQFF. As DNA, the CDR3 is TGTGCCAGCAGCTTACAGTCAGATGGTTACAATGAGCAGTTCTTC.

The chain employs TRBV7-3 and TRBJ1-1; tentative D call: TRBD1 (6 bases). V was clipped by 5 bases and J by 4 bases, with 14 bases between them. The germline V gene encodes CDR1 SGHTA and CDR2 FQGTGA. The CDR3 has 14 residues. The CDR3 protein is CASSRAGTSTEAFF. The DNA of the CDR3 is TGTGCCAGCAGCCGCGCCGGGACAAGCACTGAAGCTTTCTTT.

This chain's CDR3 is CASSLGTGQGLFSYEQYF. In DNA form, the CDR3 reads TGTGCCAGCAGCCTAGGTACGGGACAGGGACTTTTTTCCTACGAGCAGTACTTC. The chain joins TRBV7-9 to TRBJ2-7; the match to TRBD1 covers 9 bases. Germline CDR1 and CDR2: SEHNR and FQNEAQ (reference sequence). The CDR3 covers 18 residues. Trimming took 5 bases from V and 1 from J; bases not matched to a gene: 15.

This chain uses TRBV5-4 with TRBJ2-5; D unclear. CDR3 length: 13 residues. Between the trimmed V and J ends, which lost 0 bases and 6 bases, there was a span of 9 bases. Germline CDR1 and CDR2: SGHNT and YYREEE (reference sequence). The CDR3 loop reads CASSLVAAQTQYF. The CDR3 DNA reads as TGTGCCAGCAGCTTGGTGGCAGCGCAGACCCAGTACTTC.

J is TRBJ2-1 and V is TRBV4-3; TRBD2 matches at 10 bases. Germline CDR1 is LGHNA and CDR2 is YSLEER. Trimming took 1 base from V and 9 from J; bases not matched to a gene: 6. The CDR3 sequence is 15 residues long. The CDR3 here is CASSQASGSWLEQFF. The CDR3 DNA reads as TGCGCCAGCAGCCAAGCTAGCGGGAGTTGGCTTGAGCAGTTCTTC.

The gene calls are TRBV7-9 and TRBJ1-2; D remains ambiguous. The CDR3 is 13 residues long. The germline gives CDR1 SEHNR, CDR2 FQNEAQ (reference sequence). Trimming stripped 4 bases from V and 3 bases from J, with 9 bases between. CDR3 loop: CASSSPTDYGYTF. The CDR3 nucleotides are TGTGCCAGCAGCTCTCCAACAGACTATGGCTACACCTTC.

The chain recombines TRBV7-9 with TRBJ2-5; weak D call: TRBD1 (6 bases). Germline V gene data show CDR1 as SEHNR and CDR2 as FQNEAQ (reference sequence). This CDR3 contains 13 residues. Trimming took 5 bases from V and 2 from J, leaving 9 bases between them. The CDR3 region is CASSHDRQETQYF. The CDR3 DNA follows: TGTGCCAGCAGCCATGACAGGCAAGAGACCCAGTACTTC.